This TCR beta chain is from a study of blood T cell repertoires in COVID-19. Looking at the study overall: Sources were T cells, B-cell-depleted T cells, or PBMCs; the material itself was cDNA or gDNA.

Original processing methods: Amplification from reference gene primers served as the basis for estimated nucleated cell counts. Clones were sequenced by immunoSEQ multiplex PCR, and TCRdb holds only the in-frame ones, with some missing. V, J and clone size reflect that table, while D and trimming were determined from the DNA. This sample has about 260,000 clones, with 90% found just once. Individuals drawn from around 24 US areas were about 18 to 100 years old. Participant-reported clinical history was the basis for cohort assignment. Germline V gene data show CDR1 as MNHEY and CDR2 as SMNVEV (reference sequence). This CDR3 is 15 amino acids long. V lost 5 bases to trimming and J lost 0 bases; unmatched junction nucleotides: 7.

The chain employs TRBV27 and TRBJ2-7; 7 nucleotides match TRBD2. The source is a woman aged 25-40 years with acute COVID-19. Sequencing was done on a sample of PBMCs or T cells enriched from blood (not recorded which). The CDR3 here is CASSIKAGLSYEQYF. The CDR3 DNA follows: TGTGCCAGCAGTATAAAAGCGGGACTCTCCTACGAGCAGTACTTC.